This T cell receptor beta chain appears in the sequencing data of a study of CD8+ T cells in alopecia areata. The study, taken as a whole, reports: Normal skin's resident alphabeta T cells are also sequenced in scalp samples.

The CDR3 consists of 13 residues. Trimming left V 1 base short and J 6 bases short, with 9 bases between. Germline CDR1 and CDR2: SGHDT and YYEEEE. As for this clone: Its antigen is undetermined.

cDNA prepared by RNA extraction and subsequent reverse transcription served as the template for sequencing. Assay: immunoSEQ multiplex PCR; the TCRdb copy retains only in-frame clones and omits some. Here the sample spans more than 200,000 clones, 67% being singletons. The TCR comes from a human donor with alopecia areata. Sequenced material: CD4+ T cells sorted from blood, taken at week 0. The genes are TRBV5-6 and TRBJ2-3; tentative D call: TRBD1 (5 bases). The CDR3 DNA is TGTGCCAGCAGCTTGACAGGCAGGGATACGCAGTATTTT. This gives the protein CASSLTGRDTQYF.